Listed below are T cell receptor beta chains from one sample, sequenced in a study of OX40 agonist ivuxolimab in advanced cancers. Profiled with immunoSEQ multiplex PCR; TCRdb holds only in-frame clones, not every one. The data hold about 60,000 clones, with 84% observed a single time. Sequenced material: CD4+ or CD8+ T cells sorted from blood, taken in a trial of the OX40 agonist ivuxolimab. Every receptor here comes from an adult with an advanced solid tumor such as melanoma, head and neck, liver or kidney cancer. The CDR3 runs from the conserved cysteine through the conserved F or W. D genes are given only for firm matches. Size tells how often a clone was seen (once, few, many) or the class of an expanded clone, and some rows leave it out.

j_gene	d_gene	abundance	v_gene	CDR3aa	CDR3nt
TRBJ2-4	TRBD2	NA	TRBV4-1	CASSLPSGVVADQNIQYF	TGCGCCAGCAGCCTCCCCAGCGGGGTGGTAGCGGACCAAAACATTCAGTACTTC
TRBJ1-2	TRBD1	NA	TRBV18	CASSPDRAGGYTF	TGTGCCAGCTCACCGGACAGGGCCGGGGGCTACACCTTC
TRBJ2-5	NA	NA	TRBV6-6	CASSLQETQYF	TGTGCCAGCAGTCTCCAAGAGACCCAGTACTTC
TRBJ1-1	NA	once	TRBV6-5	CASSYSGRLNTEAFF	TGTGCCAGCAGTTACTCGGGCAGGCTGAACACTGAAGCTTTCTTT
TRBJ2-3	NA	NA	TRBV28	CASSFWTNTDTQYF	TGTGCCAGCAGTTTTTGGACTAACACAGATACGCAGTATTTT
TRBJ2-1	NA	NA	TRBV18	CASSPGHTGGNEQFF	TGTGCCAGCTCACCCGGGCACACAGGTGGCAATGAGCAGTTCTTC
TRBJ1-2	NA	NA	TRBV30	CAWSFDGSYGYTF	TGTGCCTGGAGCTTTGACGGCTCCTATGGCTACACCTTC
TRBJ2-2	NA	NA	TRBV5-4	CASSTNRVNTGELFF	TGTGCCAGCAGCACAAACAGGGTGAACACCGGGGAGCTGTTTTTT
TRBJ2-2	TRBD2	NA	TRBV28	CASEAGVVGELFF	TGTGCCAGCGAAGCGGGAGTGGTAGGGGAGCTGTTTTTT
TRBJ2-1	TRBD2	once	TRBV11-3	CASSLDSAGGGSYNEQFF	TGTGCCAGCAGCTTAGATTCGGCGGGAGGTGGGTCCTACAATGAGCAGTTCTTC
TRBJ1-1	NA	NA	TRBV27	CASSSGQGTLDTEAFF	TGTGCCAGCAGTTCTGGGCAGGGGACCTTGGACACTGAAGCTTTCTTT
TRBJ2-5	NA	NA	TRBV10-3	CAIRGVGNQETQYF	TGTGCCATCAGGGGGGTCGGGAACCAAGAGACCCAGTACTTC
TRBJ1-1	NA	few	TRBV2	CASSGIESRMAEAFF	TGTGCCAGCAGTGGAATAGAGAGTCGAATGGCTGAAGCTTTCTTT
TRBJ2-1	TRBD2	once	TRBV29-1	CSVKLGTSYNEQFF	TGCAGCGTTAAGCTTGGGACTAGCTACAATGAGCAGTTCTTC
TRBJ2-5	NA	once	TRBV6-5	CAGSYSGGLSPQYF	TGTGCCGGCAGTTACTCGGGTGGACTTTCGCCCCAGTACTTC
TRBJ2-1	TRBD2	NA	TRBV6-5	CASSPLAPVYNEQFF	TGTGCCAGCAGTCCACTAGCGCCCGTCTACAATGAGCAGTTCTTC
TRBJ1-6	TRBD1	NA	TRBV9	CASSARGRAPLHF	TGTGCCAGCAGCGCGAGGGGGCGTGCTCCCCTCCACTTT
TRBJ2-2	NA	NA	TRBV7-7	CASSLGGSGELFF	TGTGCCAGCAGCTTAGGGGGCAGCGGGGAGCTGTTTTTT
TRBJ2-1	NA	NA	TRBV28	CASSLIGVRNEQFF	TGTGCCAGCAGTTTAATTGGGGTGCGGAATGAGCAGTTCTTC
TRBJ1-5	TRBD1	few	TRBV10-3	CASGQDNQPQHF	TGTGCCAGCGGACAGGACAATCAGCCCCAGCATTTT
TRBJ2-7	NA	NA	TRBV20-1	CSAGDGYEQYF	TGCAGTGCAGGGGACGGCTACGAGCAGTACTTC
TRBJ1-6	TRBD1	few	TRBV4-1	CASSLQTGGFSTSPLHF	TGCGCCAGCAGCCTCCAGACAGGGGGGTTTTCTACTTCACCCCTCCACTTT
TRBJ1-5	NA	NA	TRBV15	CATWAGVNSNQPQHF	TGTGCCACCTGGGCGGGCGTCAATAGCAATCAGCCCCAGCATTTT
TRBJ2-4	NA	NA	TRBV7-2	CASSPPNRGNIQYF	TGTGCCAGCTCACCCCCCAATAGGGGGAACATTCAGTACTTC
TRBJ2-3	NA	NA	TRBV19	CASSIPGGTDTQYF	TGTGCCAGTAGTATCCCCGGGGGCACAGATACGCAGTATTTT
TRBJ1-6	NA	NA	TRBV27	CASSSSTGLSNSPLHF	TGTGCCAGCAGTTCATCCACAGGGTTGAGTAATTCACCCCTCCACTTT